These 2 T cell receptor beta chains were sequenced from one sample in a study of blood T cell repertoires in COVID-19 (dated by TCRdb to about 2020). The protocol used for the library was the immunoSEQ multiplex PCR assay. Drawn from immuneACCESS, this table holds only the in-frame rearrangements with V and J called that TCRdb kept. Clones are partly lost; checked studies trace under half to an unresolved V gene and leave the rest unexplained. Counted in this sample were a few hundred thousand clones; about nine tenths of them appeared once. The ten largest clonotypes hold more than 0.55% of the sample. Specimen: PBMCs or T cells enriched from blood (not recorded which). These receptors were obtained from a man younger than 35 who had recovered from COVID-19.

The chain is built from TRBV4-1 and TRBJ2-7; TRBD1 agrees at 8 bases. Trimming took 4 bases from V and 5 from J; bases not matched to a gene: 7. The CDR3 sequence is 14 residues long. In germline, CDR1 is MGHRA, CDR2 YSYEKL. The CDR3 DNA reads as TGCGCCAGCAGCCGACCGGGACAGGCCGACGAGCAGTACTTC. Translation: CASSRPGQADEQYF.

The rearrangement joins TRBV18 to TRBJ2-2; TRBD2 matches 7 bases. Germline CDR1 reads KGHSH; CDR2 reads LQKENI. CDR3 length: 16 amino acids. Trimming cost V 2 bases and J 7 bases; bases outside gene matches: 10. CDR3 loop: CASSPRIAQRDGELFF. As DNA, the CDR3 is TGTGCCAGCTCACCAAGGATCGCACAGCGGGACGGGGAGCTGTTTTTT.